This T cell receptor beta chain was profiled in a study of T cells in Graves' hyperthyroidism and ophthalmopathy. This clonotype was detected ten times or more. Researchers amplified the TCR beta CDR3 regions from RNA transcripts. The HTBI primer set served for first-round RT-PCR of the TCR CDR3. TCRdb passed the multiplex PCR reads through MiXCR, listing each CDR3 protein once. Of around 690,000 distinct CDR3 sequences in the sample, roughly 17% were seen once. Sequencing was done on a sample of blood. The sequence was collected from a man in his fifties with Graves' hyperthyroidism.

The CDR3, as DNA: TGTGCCAGCAGTTCTATGCCGGGCCCTGAGTCCGGTGGCTACACCTTC. This sequence encodes CASSSMPGPESGGYTF. This chain links TRBV11-2 with TRBJ1-2; the D is unclear. CDR1 is SGHAT and CDR2 is FQNNGV in the germline V gene. Trimming left V 6 bases short and J 7 bases short, with 24 bases between. The CDR3 consists of 16 residues.